The 4 T cell receptor beta chains below come from one sample, sequenced in a study of T cell responses to AZD1222 COVID-19 vaccine. Using immunoSEQ multiplex PCR, the repertoire was profiled, and TCRdb retains in-frame clones only, with some absent. The sample includes approximately 74,000 clones, 83% of them seen just once. The source material was peripheral blood, sampled 28 days after the second AZD1222 dose. The receptor source for this set is an adult who received the AZD1222 COVID-19 vaccine.

The chain is built from TRBV18 and TRBJ2-5, with D perhaps given as TRBD1 or TRBD2 (5 bases each). The CDR3 sequence is 13 residues long. The V end was cut by 3 bases, the J end by 4 bases, with 9 bases between. The germline V gene has CDR1 KGHSH and CDR2 LQKENI. The CDR3 nucleotides are TGTGCCAGCTCACCTGGGACGCGAGAGACCCAGTACTTC. Residues: CASSPGTRETQYF.

This chain connects TRBV5-1 to TRBJ2-1; 7 bases are a match to TRBD1. Germline assignment: CDR1 SGHRS and CDR2 YFSETQ. The CDR3 runs to 15 residues. V was clipped by 6 bases and J by 4 bases; unmatched bases: 10. In nucleotides, the CDR3 is TGCGCCAGCAAAGCGGAGACAGGGCGGTACAATGAGCAGTTCTTC. Its protein is CASKAETGRYNEQFF.

This rearrangement joins TRBV7-2 to TRBJ2-7; 10 positions match TRBD2. Trimming removed 1 base from V and 7 bases from J; junction bases left unmatched: 13. In germline, CDR1 is SGHTA, CDR2 FQGNSA. CDR3 length: 17 amino acids. DNA for the CDR3: TGTGCCAGCAGCTTAGGATCCGCTAGCGGGAGTCGGGGTGAGCAGTACTTC. It is translated as CASSLGSASGSRGEQYF.

The rearrangement joins TRBV29-1 to TRBJ2-2, with 9 nucleotides matching TRBD1. Germline values: CDR1 SQVTM, CDR2 ANQGSEA. V dropped 3 bases and J dropped 5; count of bases not matched to a gene: 4. The CDR3 loop spans 14 amino acids. The CDR3 region has the DNA TGCAGCGTTGAGGGACAGGGTCGGACCGGGGAGCTGTTTTTT. Protein sequence: CSVEGQGRTGELFF.